One and the same sample provided the 26 T cell receptor beta chains below, sequenced in a study of early T cells in non-severe SARS-CoV-2 infection. TCRdb analysed the 5' RACE reads with MiXCR anew, one entry per CDR3 protein. This sample has fewer than 55,000 distinct CDR3 sequences; about 4% occur once, and the top ten carry about 2.9%. What was sequenced was whole blood. The source is an adult who was a healthcare worker with PCR-confirmed SARS-CoV-2 infection or an uninfected control (not recorded which).

This clonotype showed up just a few times. The chain employs TRBV7-6 and TRBJ2-7; 7 bases align to TRBD1. Germline loops: CDR1 SGHVS, CDR2 FNYEAQ. After removal of 5 bases from V and 0 bases from J, the junction contained 7 bases not matched to a gene. The CDR3 consists of 15 residues. The CDR3 nucleotides are TGTGCCAGCAGCCCACAGGGGCCCGGCTCCTACGAGCAGTACTTC. Its protein is CASSPQGPGSYEQYF.

Ten or more counts support this clonotype. The V and J genes are TRBV6-6 and TRBJ2-5; D may match TRBD1 or TRBD2 (9 bases each). The germline V gene encodes CDR1 MNHNY and CDR2 SVGAGI (reference sequence). V was trimmed by 5 bases and J by 5 bases, leaving 24 bases between them. The CDR3 totals 17 residues. The CDR3 DNA is TGTGCCAGCAGTCCAGGGACAGGGCTAGCGGGATGGGAGACCCAGTACTTC. Encoded protein: CASSPGTGLAGWETQYF.

This clonotype showed up many times. The rearrangement joins TRBV18 to TRBJ2-1; 11 bases line up with TRBD2. V shed 9 bases and J 5 bases; nucleotides not matched to a gene: 6. The germline CDR1 and CDR2 sequences are KGHSH and LQKENI. The CDR3 sequence is 14 residues long. CDR3 sequence reads: CASLSGRANNEQFF. In DNA form, the CDR3 reads TGTGCCAGTCTTAGCGGGAGGGCCAACAATGAGCAGTTCTTC.

The table lists this clonotype with many counts. V usage is TRBV6-5 and J usage is TRBJ1-5; 7 bases are shared with TRBD1. V shed 6 bases and J 1 base; nucleotides not matched to a gene: 6. The germline gives CDR1 MNHEY, CDR2 SVGAGI. The CDR3 runs 15 residues. The CDR3 sequence is CASRADRASNQPQHF. The CDR3 coding sequence is TGTGCCAGCAGAGCTGACAGGGCGAGCAATCAGCCCCAGCATTTT.

This clonotype was counted at least ten times. This chain uses TRBV7-8 with TRBJ2-1; D possibly corresponds to TRBD2 (6 bases). The CDR3 has 19 amino acids. V lost 1 base and J lost 7, with 26 bases in between. Germline V gene sequence: CDR1 SGHVS, CDR2 FQNEAQ. CDR3 coding DNA: TGTGCCAGCAGCTTAGTATTCGGGACTGGGCGGACCGTGATAAATGAGCAGTTCTTC. This translates into CASSLVFGTGRTVINEQFF.

In this sample, this clonotype turned up many times. The gene calls are TRBV7-9 and TRBJ1-5; no firm D call. The CDR3 runs to 13 residues. V was shortened by 3 bases and J by 1 base, with 4 bases between the two germline ends. CDR1 and CDR2 (germline): SEHNR, FQNEAQ (reference sequence). The CDR3 coding sequence is TGTGCCAGCAGCTTGGCAAGCAATCAGCCCCAGCATTTT. Its protein is CASSLASNQPQHF. The variable domain in full, with the rest retrieved from reference TRBV7-9 and TRBJ1-5, is DTGVSQNPRHKITKRGQNVTFRCDPISEHNRLYWYRQTLGQGPEFLTYFQNEAQLEKSRLLSDRFSAERPKGSFSTLEIQRTEQGDSAMYLCASSLASNQPQHFGDGTRLSIL.

At least ten counts were recorded for this clonotype. This chain links TRBV6-6 with TRBJ1-6, with unresolved D. With 5 bases removed from V and 7 bases from J, the gap between germline ends came to 21 bases. This CDR3 region has 17 residues. Germline CDR1 reads MNHNY; CDR2 reads SVGAGI (reference sequence). The CDR3 loop reads CASSNPERAAGNSPLHF. CDR3 in DNA: TGTGCCAGCAGTAATCCAGAGAGGGCGGCTGGAAATTCACCCCTCCACTTT.

The chain has TRBV10-3 and TRBJ2-7, with D unclear. Germline values: CDR1 ENHRY, CDR2 SYGVKD. This CDR3 contains 14 residues. V was cut by 0 bases and J by 6 bases, with 12 bases left in between. The CDR3, as DNA: TGTGCCATCAGTGAGTCAAGTCAGGTGCTCGAGCAGTACTTC. As protein: CAISESSQVLEQYF.

This clonotype was observed many times. This chain joins TRBV28 and TRBJ2-1, with 7 nucleotides matching TRBD2. Germline V gene data show CDR1 as MDHEN and CDR2 as SYDVKM. This CDR3 has 14 amino acids. V was pared by 3 bases and J by 6 bases, with 5 bases of the junction left unmatched. CDR3 bases: TGTGCCAGCAGTTTGCTAGCGGAGTTCAATGAGCAGTTCTTC. It codes for CASSLLAEFNEQFF.

This clonotype was counted ten times or more. J is TRBJ2-1 and V is TRBV20-1, with TRBD2 as a possible D gene (5 bases). With 4 bases removed from V and 0 bases from J, the gap between germline ends came to 7 bases. The CDR3 runs to 13 residues. Germline CDR1 and CDR2: DFQATT and SNEGSKA (reference sequence). The CDR3 loop reads CSAIAHSYNEQFF. CDR3 sequence (DNA): TGCAGTGCTATAGCGCACTCCTACAATGAGCAGTTCTTC.

This clonotype was observed at least ten times. This sequence joins TRBV7-3 and TRBJ2-3; TRBD2 aligns across 8 bases. Germline values: CDR1 SGHTA, CDR2 FQGTGA. V shed 3 bases and J 6 bases; nucleotides not matched to a gene: 8. This CDR3 has 15 residues. CDR3 protein: CASSFAGGALDTQYF. DNA of the CDR3: TGTGCCAGCAGCTTTGCCGGGGGGGCCTTGGATACGCAGTATTTT.

This clonotype was observed a handful of times. This rearrangement joins TRBV6-4 to TRBJ1-1; D is uncertain. Per germline, CDR1 MRHNA and CDR2 SNTAGT. The germline V and J ends were trimmed by 4 bases and 1 base, with 10 bases remaining between them. The CDR3 sequence is 14 residues long. In nucleotides, the CDR3 is TGTGCCAGCAGTGGAAGGCAGACGAACACTGAAGCTTTCTTT. This sequence encodes CASSGRQTNTEAFF.

This clonotype was seen repeatedly, ten times or more. J is TRBJ2-1 and V is TRBV21-1; the table's D call of TRBD2 was not tested on the DNA. TRBV21-1 is assigned pseudogene status. The CDR3 totals 12 residues. The CDR3: CASSIAGGEQFF. The CDR3 region has the DNA TGTGCCAGCTCGATAGCGGGAGGCGAGCAGTTCTTC.

This clonotype was picked up many times. V and J are TRBV2 and TRBJ2-1; possible D gene TRBD2, 6 bases. The CDR3 is 14 residues long. Germline-derived CDR1 and CDR2 are SNHLY and FYNNEI. The V and J ends lost 0 bases and 7 bases respectively, with 10 bases between them. The chain's CDR3 is CASSEARGRNEQFF. In DNA form, the CDR3 reads TGTGCCAGCAGTGAAGCGCGGGGTAGGAATGAGCAGTTCTTC. The variable domain in full, completed from reference TRBV2 and TRBJ2-1, reads EPEVTQTPSHQVTQMGQEVILRCVPISNHLYFYWYRQILGQKVEFLVSFYNNEISEKSEIFDDQFSVERPDGSNFTLKIRSTKLEDSAMYFCASSEARGRNEQFFGPGTRLTVL.

This clonotype came up many times. This chain joins TRBV11-1 and TRBJ2-7; no firm D call. CDR1 is SGHAT, CDR2 FQDESV, per germline (reference sequence). V lost 7 bases and J 2 bases, leaving 15 bases between the germline ends. This CDR3 region has 14 residues. The CDR3 sequence: CASTGLDGPYEQYF. The CDR3 DNA sequence: TGTGCCAGCACCGGCCTCGACGGCCCCTACGAGCAGTACTTC.

Ten or more counts support this clonotype. V usage is TRBV7-9 and J usage is TRBJ1-6; the match to TRBD1 covers 8 bases. The J segment lost 9 bases and the V segment lost 5 bases, leaving 3 bases of the junction unmatched. The CDR3 loop spans 13 amino acids. In germline, CDR1 is SEHNR, CDR2 FQNEAQ (reference sequence). CDR3 bases: TGTGCCAGCAGCCCGGACAGGGCTTCACCCCTCCACTTT. Translating it yields CASSPDRASPLHF.

The table lists this clonotype with many counts. V usage is TRBV5-1 and J usage is TRBJ2-5; D not certain. V shed 2 bases and J shed 2 bases, with 4 bases lying between them. Germline lookup yields CDR1 SGHRS and CDR2 YFSETQ. The CDR3 is made up of 12 amino acids. The CDR3 region is CASSFGQETQYF. Written as DNA, the CDR3 is TGCGCCAGCAGCTTCGGGCAAGAGACCCAGTACTTC.

This clonotype was seen at least ten times. This chain links TRBV12-3 or TRBV12-4 with TRBJ2-7, with a weak D call TRBD2 (5 bases). The CDR3 loop spans 15 amino acids. The V gene lost 6 bases and the J gene lost 4 bases, with 19 bases spanning the gap. The CDR3 spells CASSPDTVRGYEQYF. The DNA of the CDR3 is TGTGCCAGCAGCCCAGACACCGTTCGGGGATACGAGCAGTACTTC.

This clonotype came up many times. The chain couples TRBV6-2 or TRBV6-3 to TRBJ2-5; D ambiguous. Germline CDR1 is MNHEY and CDR2 is SVGEGT. The CDR3 loop spans 11 amino acids. V was shortened by 5 bases and J by 5 bases, with 6 bases between the two germline ends. This chain's CDR3 is CASSRFETQYF. CDR3 in DNA: TGTGCCAGCAGTCGCTTTGAGACCCAGTACTTC.

The sample holds many counts of this clonotype. The V gene is TRBV6-1, the J gene TRBJ2-2; 8 nucleotides match TRBD2. Trimming took 5 bases from V and 10 from J; bases not matched to a gene: 12. Germline V lookup: CDR1 MNHNS, CDR2 SASEGT. The CDR3 contains 15 residues. As DNA, the CDR3 is TGTGCCAGCAGTTTCGGACTAGCCGTCGTGGTGGAGCTGTTTTTT. It translates to CASSFGLAVVVELFF.

This clonotype was seen ten or more times. V gene TRBV6-6 combines with J gene TRBJ2-5, with D perhaps matching TRBD1 or TRBD2 (6 bases each). Trimming shortened V by 0 bases and J by 4 bases, and 15 bases separated the two germline ends. Germline CDR1 is MNHNY and CDR2 is SVGAGI (reference sequence). The CDR3 runs to 16 residues. Written as DNA, the CDR3 is TGTGCCAGCAGTTACTCAACAGTCGGAGGGGGAGAGACCCAGTACTTC. It yields the protein CASSYSTVGGGETQYF.

This clonotype was counted at least ten times. CDR3: CASSAELVGEQFF. In DNA form, the CDR3 reads TGTGCCAGCAGCGCAGAACTAGTTGGTGAGCAGTTCTTC. The genes are TRBV9 and TRBJ2-1, with a possible D match to TRBD2 (5 bases). The CDR3 totals 13 residues. Between the trimmed V and J ends, which lost 3 bases and 9 bases, there was a span of 13 bases. Germline values: CDR1 SGDLS, CDR2 YYNGEE.

This clonotype was seen at least ten times. For the CDR3, the DNA is TGTGCCAGCAGCCAAGTGGGGGTCTCCTACAATGAGCAGTTCTTC. Amino acid sequence: CASSQVGVSYNEQFF. The chain carries TRBV7-8 and TRBJ2-1; D is possibly TRBD1 or TRBD2 (5 bases each). CDR1 is SGHVS and CDR2 is FQNEAQ in the germline V gene. The CDR3 is 15 amino acids. Trimming removed 5 bases from V and 0 bases from J, with 11 bases in between. The full variable domain, rest sourced from reference TRBV7-8 and TRBJ2-1, is GAGVSQSPRYKVAKRGQDVALRCDPISGHVSLFWYQQALGQGPEFLTYFQNEAQLDKSGLPSDRFFAERPEGSVSTLKIQRTQQEDSAVYLCASSQVGVSYNEQFFGPGTRLTVL.

This clonotype was recorded many times. This chain connects TRBV5-1 to TRBJ1-1, with D possibly TRBD1 on 5 matching bases. The V gene lost 4 bases and the J gene lost 3 bases, with 13 bases spanning the gap. The CDR3 is 14 amino acids. Germline V gene lookup returns CDR1 SGHRS and CDR2 YFSETQ. The DNA for the CDR3 is TGCGCCAGCAGCAGCGAACAGGAGTACACTGAAGCTTTCTTT. This sequence encodes CASSSEQEYTEAFF.

This clonotype was recorded many times. The V call is TRBV5-1, the J call TRBJ2-7, with D perhaps matching TRBD1 (5 bases). Trimming removed 7 bases from V and 1 base from J, with 15 bases in between. CDR1 and CDR2 (germline): SGHRS, YFSETQ. This CDR3 is 14 amino acids long. DNA for the CDR3: TGCGCCAGCGCCGGACAAATATCATCCTACGAGCAGTACTTC. This gives the protein CASAGQISSYEQYF. Full variable domain (remainder filled in from reference TRBV5-1 and TRBJ2-7): KAGVTQTPRYLIKTRGQQVTLSCSPISGHRSVSWYQQTPGQGLQFLFEYFSETQRNKGNFPGRFSGRQFSNSRSEMNVSTLELGDSALYLCASAGQISSYEQYFGPGTRLTVT.

In its sample, this clonotype was seen many times. The rearrangement joins TRBV20-1 to TRBJ1-1; possibly TRBD1 for D (6 bases). The V gene's germline CDR1 is DFQATT and CDR2 SNEGSKA (reference sequence). Trimming removed 4 bases at V and 3 bases at J, with 12 bases between. The CDR3 has 13 amino acids. CDR3 in amino acids: CSATRTGYTEAFF. DNA of the CDR3: TGCAGTGCTACCCGAACAGGGTACACTGAAGCTTTCTTT.